The present T cell receptor beta chain was sequenced within a study of CD8+ T cells in alopecia areata. This clone has a handful of counts. Documented treatment: oral pan-JAK inhibitor, 5-10 mg twice daily. Deletions cut 2 bases from V and 0 bases from J, with 6 bases between. This CDR3 has 14 amino acids. Per the germline V gene, CDR1 is SGHTA and CDR2 is FQGTGA. After isolation, RNA underwent reverse transcription to generate cDNA as the sequencing template. This table comes from immunoSEQ multiplex PCR, and its TCRdb copy is limited to in-frame clones, with some not included. The table has fewer than 250,000 clones, roughly 44% seen once.

This receptor was obtained from a human donor with alopecia areata. The V call is TRBV7-3, the J call TRBJ2-3; D is unresolved. The material sequenced was CD4+ T cells sorted from blood, taken at approximately week 37, from a patient treated with tofacitinib. The CDR3 DNA is TGTGCCAGCAGCTTACACCAGAGCACAGATACGCAGTATTTT. Protein: CASSLHQSTDTQYF.